This T cell receptor beta chain was obtained from a study of blood T cells in healthy people across ages. Broader study findings: Researchers deemed the diversity estimates from one million T cells underestimates. Older age went with lower TCR beta diversity per million T cells, in a roughly linear way.

With a J-beta primer mix and a sample-barcoded 5' primer, a second PCR ran about 7 to 12 cycles. TCRdb itself ran the 5' RACE reads through MiXCR, one entry per CDR3 protein. Counted here are roughly 2 million distinct CDR3 sequences, roughly 49% occurring once; the ten biggest clones make up less than 2.5%. On this clonotype itself: Its cognate antigen is unknown.

Donors were systemically healthy Caucasian individuals from Russia aged roughly 6 to 90 years. Per sample, a minimum of 6 million PBMCs were isolated. The sequenced sample was blood. The receptor was isolated from a woman aged 40 to 50 in good health.

CDR3 DNA sequence: TGTGCCAGCAGCCCGCGGGGCGGGGTTTTCAAGCAGTACTTC. Residues: CASSPRGGVFKQYF. V and J are TRBV9 and TRBJ2-7, with a possible D match to TRBD2 (6 bases). The CDR3 spans 14 residues. V shed 4 bases and J shed 8 bases, with 19 bases lying between them. From germline, CDR1 is SGDLS and CDR2 YYNGEE.